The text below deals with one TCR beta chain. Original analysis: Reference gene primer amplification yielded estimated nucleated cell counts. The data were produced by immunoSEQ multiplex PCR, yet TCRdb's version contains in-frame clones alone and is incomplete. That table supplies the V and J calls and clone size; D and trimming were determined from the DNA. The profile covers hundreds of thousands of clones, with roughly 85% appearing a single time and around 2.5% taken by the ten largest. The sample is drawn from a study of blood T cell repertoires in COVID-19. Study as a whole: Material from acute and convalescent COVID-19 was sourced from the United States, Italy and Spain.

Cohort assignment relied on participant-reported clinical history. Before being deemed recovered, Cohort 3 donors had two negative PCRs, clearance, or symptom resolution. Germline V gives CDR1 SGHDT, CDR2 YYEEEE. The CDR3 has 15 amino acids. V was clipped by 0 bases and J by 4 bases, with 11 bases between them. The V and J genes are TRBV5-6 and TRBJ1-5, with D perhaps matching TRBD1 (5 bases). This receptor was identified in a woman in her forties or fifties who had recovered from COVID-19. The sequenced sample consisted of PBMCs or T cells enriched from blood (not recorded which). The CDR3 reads CASSLGRVSNQPQHF. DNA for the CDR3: TGTGCCAGCAGCTTGGGCAGGGTTTCGAATCAGCCCCAGCATTTT.